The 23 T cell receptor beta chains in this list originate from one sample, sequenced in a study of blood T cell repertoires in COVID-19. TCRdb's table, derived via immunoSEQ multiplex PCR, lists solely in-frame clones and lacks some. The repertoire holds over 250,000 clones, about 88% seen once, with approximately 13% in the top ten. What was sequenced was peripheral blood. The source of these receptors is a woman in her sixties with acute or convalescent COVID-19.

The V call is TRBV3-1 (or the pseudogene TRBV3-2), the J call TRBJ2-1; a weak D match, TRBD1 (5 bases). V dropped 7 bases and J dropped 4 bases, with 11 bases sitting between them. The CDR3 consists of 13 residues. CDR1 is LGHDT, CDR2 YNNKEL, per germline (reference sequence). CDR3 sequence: CASTSQGYNEQFF. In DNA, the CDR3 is TGTGCCAGCACCTCGCAGGGATACAATGAGCAGTTCTTC.

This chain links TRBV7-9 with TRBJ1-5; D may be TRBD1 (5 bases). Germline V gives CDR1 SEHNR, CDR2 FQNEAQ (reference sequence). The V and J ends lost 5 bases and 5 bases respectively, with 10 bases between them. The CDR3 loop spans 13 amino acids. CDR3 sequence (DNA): TGTGCCAGCAGCCGGGGGGTTTATCAGCCCCAGCATTTT. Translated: CASSRGVYQPQHF.

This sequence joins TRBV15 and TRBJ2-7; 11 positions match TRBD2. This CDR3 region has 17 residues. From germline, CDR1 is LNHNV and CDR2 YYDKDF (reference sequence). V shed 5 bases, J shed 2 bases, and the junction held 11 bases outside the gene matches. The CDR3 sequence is CATSEKAVAGGAYEQYF. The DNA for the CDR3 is TGTGCCACCAGCGAGAAAGCGGTAGCGGGAGGGGCCTACGAGCAGTACTTC.

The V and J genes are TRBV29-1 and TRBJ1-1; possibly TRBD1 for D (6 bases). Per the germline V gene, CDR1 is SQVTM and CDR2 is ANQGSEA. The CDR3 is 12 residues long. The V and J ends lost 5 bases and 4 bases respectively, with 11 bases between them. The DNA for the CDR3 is TGCAGCGTTTACACAGGGAGCACTGAAGCTTTCTTT. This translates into CSVYTGSTEAFF.

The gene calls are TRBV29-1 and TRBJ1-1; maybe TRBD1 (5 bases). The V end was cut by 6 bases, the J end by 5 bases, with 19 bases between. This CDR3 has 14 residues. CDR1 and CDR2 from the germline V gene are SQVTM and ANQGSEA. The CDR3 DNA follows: TGCAGCGTGACCCCGGCAGGGTTTTTTACTGAAGCTTTCTTT. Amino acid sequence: CSVTPAGFFTEAFF.

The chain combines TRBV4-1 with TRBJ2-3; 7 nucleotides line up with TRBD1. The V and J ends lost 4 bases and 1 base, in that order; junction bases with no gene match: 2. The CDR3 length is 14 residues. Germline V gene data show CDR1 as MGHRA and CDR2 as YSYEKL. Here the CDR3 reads CASSPGQGTDTQYF. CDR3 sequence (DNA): TGCGCCAGCAGCCCCGGACAGGGCACAGATACGCAGTATTTT.

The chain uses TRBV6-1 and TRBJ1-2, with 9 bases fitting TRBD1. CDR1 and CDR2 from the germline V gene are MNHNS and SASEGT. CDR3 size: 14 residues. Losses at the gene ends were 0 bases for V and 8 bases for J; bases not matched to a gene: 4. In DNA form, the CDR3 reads TGTGCCAGCAGTGAAGCGACAGGGGGGAAAGGCTACACCTTC. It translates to CASSEATGGKGYTF.

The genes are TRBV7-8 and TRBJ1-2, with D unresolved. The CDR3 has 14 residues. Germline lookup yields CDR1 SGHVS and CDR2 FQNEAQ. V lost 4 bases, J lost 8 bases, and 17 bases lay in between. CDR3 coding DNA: TGTGCCAGCAGCTCGCCGGGTCCCAATGGGGGCTACACCTTC. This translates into CASSSPGPNGGYTF. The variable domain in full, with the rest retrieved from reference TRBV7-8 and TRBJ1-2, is GAGVSQSPRYKVAKRGQDVALRCDPISGHVSLFWYQQALGQGPEFLTYFQNEAQLDKSGLPSDRFFAERPEGSVSTLKIQRTQQEDSAVYLCASSSPGPNGGYTFGSGTRLTVV.

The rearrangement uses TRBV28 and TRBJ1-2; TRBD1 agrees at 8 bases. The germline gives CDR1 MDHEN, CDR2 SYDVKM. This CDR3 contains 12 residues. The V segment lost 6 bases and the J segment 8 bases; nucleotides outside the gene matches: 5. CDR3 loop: CASRGPGGGYTF. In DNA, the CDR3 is TGTGCCAGCAGGGGCCCAGGGGGCGGCTACACCTTC.

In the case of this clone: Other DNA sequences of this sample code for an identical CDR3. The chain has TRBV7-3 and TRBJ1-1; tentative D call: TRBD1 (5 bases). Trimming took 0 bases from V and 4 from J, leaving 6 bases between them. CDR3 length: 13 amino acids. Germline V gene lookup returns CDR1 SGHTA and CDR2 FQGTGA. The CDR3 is CASSLTGATEAFF. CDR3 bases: TGTGCCAGCAGCTTAACAGGGGCCACTGAAGCTTTCTTT.

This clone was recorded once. The CDR3, as DNA: TGCAGCGTTGAGCTGGCGGGAGGGAATTACAATGAGCAGTTCTTC. This gives the protein CSVELAGGNYNEQFF. The chain has TRBV29-1 and TRBJ2-1, with 9 bases aligning to TRBD2. In germline, CDR1 is SQVTM, CDR2 ANQGSEA. There are 15 residues in the CDR3. Trimming cost V 3 bases and J 4 bases; bases outside gene matches: 7.

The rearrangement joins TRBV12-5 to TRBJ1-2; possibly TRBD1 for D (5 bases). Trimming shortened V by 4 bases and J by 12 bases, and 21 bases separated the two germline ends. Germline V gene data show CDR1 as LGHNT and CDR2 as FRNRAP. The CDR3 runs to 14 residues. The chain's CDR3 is CASGSKTEVPSHTF. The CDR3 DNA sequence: TGTGCTAGTGGTTCGAAGACAGAAGTACCGTCCCACACCTTC.

CDR3 protein: CASSVTTSGRAHYNEQFF. In nucleotides, the CDR3 is TGTGCCAGCAGCGTAACCACTAGCGGGAGGGCCCACTACAATGAGCAGTTCTTC. The chain combines TRBV9 with TRBJ2-1; 13 bases map to TRBD2. J gave up 3 bases and V 1 base, and 7 bases lay outside the gene matches. The CDR3 spans 18 residues. Germline CDR1 reads SGDLS; CDR2 reads YYNGEE.

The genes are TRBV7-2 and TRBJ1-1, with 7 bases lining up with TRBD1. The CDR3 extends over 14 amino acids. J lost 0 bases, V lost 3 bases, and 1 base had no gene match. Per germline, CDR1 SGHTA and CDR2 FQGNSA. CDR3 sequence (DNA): TGTGCCAGCAGCTTCGACAGGGTGAACACTGAAGCTTTCTTT. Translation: CASSFDRVNTEAFF.

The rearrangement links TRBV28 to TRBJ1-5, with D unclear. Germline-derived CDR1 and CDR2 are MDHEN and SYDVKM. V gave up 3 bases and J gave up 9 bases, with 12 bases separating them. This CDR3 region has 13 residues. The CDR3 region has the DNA TGTGCCAGCAGTTTCGGCAGGAATACGCCCCAGCATTTT. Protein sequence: CASSFGRNTPQHF.

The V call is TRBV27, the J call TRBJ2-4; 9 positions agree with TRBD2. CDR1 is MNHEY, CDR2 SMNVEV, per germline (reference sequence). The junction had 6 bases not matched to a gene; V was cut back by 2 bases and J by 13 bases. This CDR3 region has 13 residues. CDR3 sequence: CASSLGSGGYQYF. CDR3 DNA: TGTGCCAGCAGTTTAGGTAGCGGGGGCTACCAGTACTTC.

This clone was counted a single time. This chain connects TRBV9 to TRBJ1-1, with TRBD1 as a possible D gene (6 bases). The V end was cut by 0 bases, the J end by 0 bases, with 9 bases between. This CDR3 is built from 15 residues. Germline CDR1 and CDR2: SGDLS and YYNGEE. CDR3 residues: CASSVAPGVNTEAFF. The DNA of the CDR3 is TGTGCCAGCAGCGTAGCGCCAGGGGTGAACACTGAAGCTTTCTTT.

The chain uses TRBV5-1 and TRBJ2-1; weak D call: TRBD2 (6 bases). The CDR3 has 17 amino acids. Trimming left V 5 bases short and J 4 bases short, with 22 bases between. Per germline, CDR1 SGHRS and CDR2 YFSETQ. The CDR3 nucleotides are TGCGCCAGCAGTTATCGGAGGGGATGTTTGAGATACAATGAGCAGTTCTTC. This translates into CASSYRRGCLRYNEQFF.

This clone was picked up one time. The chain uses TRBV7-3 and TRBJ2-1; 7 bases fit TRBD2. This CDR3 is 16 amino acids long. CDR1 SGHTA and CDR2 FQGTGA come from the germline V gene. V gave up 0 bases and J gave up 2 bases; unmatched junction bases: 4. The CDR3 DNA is TGTGCCAGCAGCTTAACGTCACGGGGGGCCTACAATGAGCAGTTCTTC. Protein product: CASSLTSRGAYNEQFF. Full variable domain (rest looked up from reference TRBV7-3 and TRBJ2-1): GAGVSQTPSNKVTEKGKYVELRCDPISGHTALYWYRQSLGQGPEFLIYFQGTGAADDSGLPNDRFFAVRPEGSVSTLKIQRTERGDSAVYLCASSLTSRGAYNEQFFGPGTRLTVL.

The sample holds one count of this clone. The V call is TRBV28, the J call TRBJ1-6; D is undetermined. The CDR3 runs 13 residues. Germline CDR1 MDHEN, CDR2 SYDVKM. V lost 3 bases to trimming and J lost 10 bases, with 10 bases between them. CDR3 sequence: CASSLTQASPLHF. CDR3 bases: TGTGCCAGCAGTTTGACGCAGGCGTCACCCCTCCACTTT.

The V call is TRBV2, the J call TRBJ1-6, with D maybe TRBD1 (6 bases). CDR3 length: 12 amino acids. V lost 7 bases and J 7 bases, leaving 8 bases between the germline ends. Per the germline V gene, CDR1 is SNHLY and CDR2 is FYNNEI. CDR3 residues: CASKRGNSPLHF. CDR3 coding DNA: TGTGCCAGCAAGAGGGGGAATTCACCCCTCCACTTT.

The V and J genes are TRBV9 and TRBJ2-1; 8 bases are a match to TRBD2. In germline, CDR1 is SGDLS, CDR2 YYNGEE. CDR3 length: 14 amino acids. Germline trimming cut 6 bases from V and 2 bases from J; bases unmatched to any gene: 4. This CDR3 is CASTKTSAYNEQFF. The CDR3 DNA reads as TGTGCCAGCACCAAGACTAGCGCCTACAATGAGCAGTTCTTC. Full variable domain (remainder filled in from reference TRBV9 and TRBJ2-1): DSGVTQTPKHLITATGQRVTLRCSPRSGDLSVYWYQQSLDQGLQFLIQYYNGEERAKGNILERFSAQQFPDLHSELNLSSLELGDSALYFCASTKTSAYNEQFFGPGTRLTVL.

The CDR3 here is CAWTRRGLAGGNQETQYF. CDR3 bases: TGTGCCTGGACCCGCCGGGGACTAGCGGGAGGGAACCAAGAGACCCAGTACTTC. This chain joins TRBV30 and TRBJ2-5; the match to TRBD2 covers 16 bases. Germline CDR1 and CDR2: GTSNPN and SVGIG (reference sequence). This CDR3 region has 18 residues. Unmatched junction bases numbered 8, after V lost 4 bases and J lost 0 bases.